These T cell receptor beta chains were read from a single sample in a study of intratumoral heterogeneity in liver cancer. Some clones are missing from TCRdb's copy, which holds only in-frame ones; the method was immunoSEQ multiplex PCR. The data contain 5,000 to 7,500 clones, around two thirds of them singletons. This sample comprised tumor tissue, obtained before any cancer treatment. These receptors were collected from a woman in her seventies with hepatocellular carcinoma. Both conserved end residues are part of each CDR3. The D gene is left open where the match is weak. Not every row has a clone size; where given, it reads once, few, many or a size class.

clone size	V gene	D gene	J gene	CDR3 DNA	CDR3 protein
once	TRBV9	TRBD1	TRBJ1-2	TGTGCCAGAACGGGACAGGGTAATGGCTACACCTTC	CARTGQGNGYTF
once	TRBV15	.	TRBJ1-4	TGTGCCACCAGCAGAGACGGGGGGCAATTCAGAAAACTGTTTTTT	CATSRDGGQFRKLFF
.	TRBV24-1	TRBD2	TRBJ2-3	TGTGCCACCAGTGACCCCTCTGCGGGAGGATTTCCAGATACGCAGTATTTT	CATSDPSAGGFPDTQYF
.	TRBV12-3/TRBV12-4	.	TRBJ2-7	TGTGCCAGCAGTCACGTTTCCTACGAGCAGTACTTC	CASSHVSYEQYF
.	TRBV28	.	TRBJ2-7	TGTGCCAGCGAAAAACCAGGGGCTCTGTACGAGCAGTACTTC	CASEKPGALYEQYF
.	TRBV9	TRBD2	TRBJ2-5	TGTGCCAGCAGCAACCGACTAGCGGGGGAAGAGACCCAGTACTTC	CASSNRLAGEETQYF
.	TRBV9	.	TRBJ2-3	TGTGCCAGCACCAAGGGGCAGAGCACAGATACGCAGTATTTT	CASTKGQSTDTQYF
.	TRBV5-4	.	TRBJ1-1	TGTGCCAGCAGCCGAGGGGTACTGAACACTGAAGCTTTCTTT	CASSRGVLNTEAFF
.	TRBV5-1	TRBD1	TRBJ1-1	TGCGCCAGCAGCTTGAGTACAGGGGTAATGACTGAAGCTTTCTTT	CASSLSTGVMTEAFF
.	TRBV3-1/TRBV3-2	.	TRBJ2-1	TGTGCCAGCAGCCAAGCCGCCCGTGAGCAGTTCTTC	CASSQAAREQFF